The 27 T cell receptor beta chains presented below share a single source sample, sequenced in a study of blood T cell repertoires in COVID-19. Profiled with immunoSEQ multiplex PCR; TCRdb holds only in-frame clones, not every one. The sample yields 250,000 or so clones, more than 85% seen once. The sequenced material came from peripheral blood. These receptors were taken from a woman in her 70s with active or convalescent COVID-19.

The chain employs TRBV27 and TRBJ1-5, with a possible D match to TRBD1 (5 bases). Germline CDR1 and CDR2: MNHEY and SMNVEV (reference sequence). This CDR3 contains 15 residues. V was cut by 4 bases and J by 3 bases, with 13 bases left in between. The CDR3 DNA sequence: TGTGCCAGCAGTTCAGGGCAAAGCTTCAATCAGCCCCAGCATTTT. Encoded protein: CASSSGQSFNQPQHF.

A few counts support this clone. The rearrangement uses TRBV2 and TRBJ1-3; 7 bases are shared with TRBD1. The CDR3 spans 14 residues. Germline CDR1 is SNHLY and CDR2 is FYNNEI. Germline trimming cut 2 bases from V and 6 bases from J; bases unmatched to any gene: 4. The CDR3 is CASSETQGINTIYF. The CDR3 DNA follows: TGTGCCAGCAGTGAAACACAGGGGATAAACACCATATATTTT.

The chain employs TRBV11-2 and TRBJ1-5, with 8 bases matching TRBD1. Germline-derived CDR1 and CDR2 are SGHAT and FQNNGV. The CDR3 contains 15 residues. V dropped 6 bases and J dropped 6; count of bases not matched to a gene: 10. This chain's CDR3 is CASSQDRGGGQPQHF. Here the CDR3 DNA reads TGTGCCAGCAGTCAAGACAGGGGAGGAGGTCAGCCCCAGCATTTT.

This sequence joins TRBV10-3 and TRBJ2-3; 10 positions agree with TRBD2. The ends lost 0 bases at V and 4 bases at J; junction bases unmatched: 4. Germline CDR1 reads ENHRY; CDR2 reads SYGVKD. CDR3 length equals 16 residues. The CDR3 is CAISESTAGGSDTQYF. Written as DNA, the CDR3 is TGTGCCATCAGTGAGTCGACAGCGGGGGGGTCAGATACGCAGTATTTT.

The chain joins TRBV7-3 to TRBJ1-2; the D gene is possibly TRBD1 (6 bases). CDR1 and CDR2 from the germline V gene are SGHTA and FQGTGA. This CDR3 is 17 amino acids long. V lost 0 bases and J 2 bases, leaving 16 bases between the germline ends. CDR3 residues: CASSLTPATGSNYGYTF. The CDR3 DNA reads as TGTGCCAGCAGCTTAACCCCAGCCACAGGGTCGAACTATGGCTACACCTTC.

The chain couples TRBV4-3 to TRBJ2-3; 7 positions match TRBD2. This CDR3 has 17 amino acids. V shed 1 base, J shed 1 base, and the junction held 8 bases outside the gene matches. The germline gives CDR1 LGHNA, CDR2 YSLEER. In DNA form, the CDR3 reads TGCGCCAGCAGCCAAGGCCCCGGGAGCGGGGGCACAGATACGCAGTATTTT. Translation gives CASSQGPGSGGTDTQYF.

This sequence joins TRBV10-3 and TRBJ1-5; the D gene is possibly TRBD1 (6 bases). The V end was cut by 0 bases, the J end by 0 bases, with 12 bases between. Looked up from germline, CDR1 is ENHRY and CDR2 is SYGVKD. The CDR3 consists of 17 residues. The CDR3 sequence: CAISESSTGLSNQPQHF. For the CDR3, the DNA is TGTGCCATCAGTGAGTCTTCCACAGGGCTTAGCAATCAGCCCCAGCATTTT.

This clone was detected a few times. DNA of the CDR3: TGTGCCAGCAGCCCAAGATGGAGCTACCGACGGGAAAATCAGCCCCAGCATTTT. This codes for CASSPRWSYRRENQPQHF. The V and J genes are TRBV7-2 and TRBJ1-5; no firm D call. V lost 5 bases, J lost 4 bases, and 24 bases lay in between. Per the germline V gene, CDR1 is SGHTA and CDR2 is FQGNSA. The CDR3 contains 18 residues.

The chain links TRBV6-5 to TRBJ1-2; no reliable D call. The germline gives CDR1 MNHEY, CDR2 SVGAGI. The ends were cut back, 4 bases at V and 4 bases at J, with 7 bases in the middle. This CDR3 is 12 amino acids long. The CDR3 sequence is CASSLDLYGYTF. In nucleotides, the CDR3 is TGTGCCAGCAGTTTAGATCTCTATGGCTACACCTTC.

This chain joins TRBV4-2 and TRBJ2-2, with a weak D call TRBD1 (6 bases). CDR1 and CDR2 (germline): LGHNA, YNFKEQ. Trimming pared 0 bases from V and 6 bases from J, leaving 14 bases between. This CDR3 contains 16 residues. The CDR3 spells CASSQERQGIAGELFF. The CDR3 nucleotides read TGTGCCAGCAGCCAAGAGAGGCAGGGGATAGCCGGGGAGCTGTTTTTT.

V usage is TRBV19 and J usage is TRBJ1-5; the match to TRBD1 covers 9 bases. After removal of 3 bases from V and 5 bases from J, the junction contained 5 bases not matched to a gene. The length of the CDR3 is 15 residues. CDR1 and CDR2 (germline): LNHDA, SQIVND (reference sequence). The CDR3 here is CASSIWGQGHQPQHF. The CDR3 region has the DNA TGTGCCAGTAGTATCTGGGGACAGGGCCATCAGCCCCAGCATTTT.

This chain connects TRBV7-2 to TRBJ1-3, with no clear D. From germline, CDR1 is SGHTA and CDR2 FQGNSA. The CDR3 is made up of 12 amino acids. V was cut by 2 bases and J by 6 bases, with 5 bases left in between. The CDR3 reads CASSLSVNTIYF. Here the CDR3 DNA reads TGTGCCAGCAGCTTAAGCGTAAACACCATATATTTT.

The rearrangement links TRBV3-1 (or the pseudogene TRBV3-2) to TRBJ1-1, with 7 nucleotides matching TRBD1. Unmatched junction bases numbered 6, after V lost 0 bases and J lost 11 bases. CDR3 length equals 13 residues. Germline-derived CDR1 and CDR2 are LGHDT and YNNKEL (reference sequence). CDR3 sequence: CASSQDHRGGAFF. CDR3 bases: TGTGCCAGCAGCCAAGACCACAGGGGAGGTGCTTTCTTT.

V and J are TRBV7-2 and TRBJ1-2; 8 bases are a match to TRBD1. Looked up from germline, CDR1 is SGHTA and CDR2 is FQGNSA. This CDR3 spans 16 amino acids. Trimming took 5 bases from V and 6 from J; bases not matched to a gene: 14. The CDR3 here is CASSHPRGQRVHGYTF. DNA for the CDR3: TGTGCCAGCAGCCACCCCAGGGGGCAACGGGTCCATGGCTACACCTTC.

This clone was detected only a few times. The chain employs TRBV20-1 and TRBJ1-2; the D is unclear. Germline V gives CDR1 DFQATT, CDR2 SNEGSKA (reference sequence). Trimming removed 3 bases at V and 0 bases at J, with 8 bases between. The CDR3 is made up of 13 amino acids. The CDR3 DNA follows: TGCAGTGCTAGTGTCGGAGCTAACTATGGCTACACCTTC. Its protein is CSASVGANYGYTF.

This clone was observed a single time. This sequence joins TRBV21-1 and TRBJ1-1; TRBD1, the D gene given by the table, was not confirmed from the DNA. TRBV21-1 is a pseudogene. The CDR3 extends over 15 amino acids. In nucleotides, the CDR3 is TGTGCCAGCAGCGACGACCCTACAGGGAACACTGAAGCTTTCTTT. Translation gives CASSDDPTGNTEAFF.

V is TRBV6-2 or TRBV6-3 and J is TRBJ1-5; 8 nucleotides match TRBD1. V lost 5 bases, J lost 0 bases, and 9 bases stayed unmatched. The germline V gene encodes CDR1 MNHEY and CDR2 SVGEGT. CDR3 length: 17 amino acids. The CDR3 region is CASSANPTGDSNQPQHF. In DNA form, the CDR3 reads TGTGCCAGCAGTGCAAACCCGACAGGGGATAGCAATCAGCCCCAGCATTTT.

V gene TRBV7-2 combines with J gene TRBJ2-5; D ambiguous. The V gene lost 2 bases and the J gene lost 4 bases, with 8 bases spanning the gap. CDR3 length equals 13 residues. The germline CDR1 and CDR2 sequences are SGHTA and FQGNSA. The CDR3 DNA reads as TGTGCCAGCAGCTTAAACACCCGAGAGACCCAGTACTTC. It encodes CASSLNTRETQYF.

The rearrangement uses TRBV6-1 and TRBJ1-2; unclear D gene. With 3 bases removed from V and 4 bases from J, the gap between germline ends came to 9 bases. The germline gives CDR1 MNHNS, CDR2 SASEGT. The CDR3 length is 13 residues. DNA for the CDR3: TGTGCCAGCAGTGACGGTCCCGGCTATGGCTACACCTTC. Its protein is CASSDGPGYGYTF.

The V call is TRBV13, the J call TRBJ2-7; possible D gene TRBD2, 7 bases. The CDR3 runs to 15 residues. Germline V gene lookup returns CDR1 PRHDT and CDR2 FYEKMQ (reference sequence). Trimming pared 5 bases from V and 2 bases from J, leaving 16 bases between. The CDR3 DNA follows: TGTGCCAGCAGCGTCGGGGGGCACCCCCCCTACGAGCAGTACTTC. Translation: CASSVGGHPPYEQYF.

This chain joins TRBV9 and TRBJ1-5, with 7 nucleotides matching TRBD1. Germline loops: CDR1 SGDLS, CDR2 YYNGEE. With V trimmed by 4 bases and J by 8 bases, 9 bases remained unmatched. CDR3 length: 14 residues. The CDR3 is CASSIAGTDEPQHF. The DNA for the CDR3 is TGTGCCAGCAGCATAGCCGGGACAGACGAGCCCCAGCATTTT.

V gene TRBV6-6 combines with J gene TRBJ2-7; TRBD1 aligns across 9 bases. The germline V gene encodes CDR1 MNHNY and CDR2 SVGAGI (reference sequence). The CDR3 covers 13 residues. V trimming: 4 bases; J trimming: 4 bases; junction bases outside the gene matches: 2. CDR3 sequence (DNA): TGTGCCAGCAGTTCGGACAGGGGTTACGAGCAGTACTTC. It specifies CASSSDRGYEQYF.

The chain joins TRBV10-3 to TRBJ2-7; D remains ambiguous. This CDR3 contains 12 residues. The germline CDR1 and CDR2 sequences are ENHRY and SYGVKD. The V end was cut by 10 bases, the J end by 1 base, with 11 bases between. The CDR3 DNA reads TGTGCCACAACCGGGTCGTCCTACGAGCAGTACTTC. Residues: CATTGSSYEQYF.

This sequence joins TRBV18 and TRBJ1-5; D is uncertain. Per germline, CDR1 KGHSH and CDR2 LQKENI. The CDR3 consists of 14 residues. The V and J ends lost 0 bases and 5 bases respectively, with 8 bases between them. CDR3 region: CASSPPLGDQPQHF. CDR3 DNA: TGTGCCAGCTCACCACCGCTGGGAGATCAGCCCCAGCATTTT. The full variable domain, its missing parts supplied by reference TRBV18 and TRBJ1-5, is NAGVMQNPRHLVRRRGQEARLRCSPMKGHSHVYWYRQLPEEGLKFMVYLQKENIIDESGMPKERFSAEFPKEGPSILRIQQVVRGDSAAYFCASSPPLGDQPQHFGDGTRLSIL.

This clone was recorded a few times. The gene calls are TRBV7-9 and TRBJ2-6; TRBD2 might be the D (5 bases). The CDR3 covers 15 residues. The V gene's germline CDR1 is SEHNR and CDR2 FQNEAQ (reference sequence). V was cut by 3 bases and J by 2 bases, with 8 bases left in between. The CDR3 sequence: CASSFVGAGANVLTF. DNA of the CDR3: TGTGCCAGCAGCTTCGTCGGGGCTGGGGCCAACGTCCTGACTTTC.

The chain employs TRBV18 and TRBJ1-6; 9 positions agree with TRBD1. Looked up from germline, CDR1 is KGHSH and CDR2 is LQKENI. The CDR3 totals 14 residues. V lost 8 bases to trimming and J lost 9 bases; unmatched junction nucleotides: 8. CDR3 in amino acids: CASLTGTGSSPLHF. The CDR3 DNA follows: TGTGCCAGCCTTACCGGGACAGGGAGTTCACCCCTCCACTTT.

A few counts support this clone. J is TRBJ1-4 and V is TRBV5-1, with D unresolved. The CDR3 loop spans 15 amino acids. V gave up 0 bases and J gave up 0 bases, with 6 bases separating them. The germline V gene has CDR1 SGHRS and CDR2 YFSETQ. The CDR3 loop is CASSLDGTTNEKLFF. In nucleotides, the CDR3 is TGCGCCAGCAGCTTGGACGGGACAACTAATGAAAAACTGTTTTTT.